The entry below gives a single T cell receptor beta chain sequence along with its context. Its antigen remains unidentified. One end of the junction is discordant with germline, which a read error may explain. Using its own MiXCR run on the RT-PCR reads, TCRdb lists one record per CDR3 protein. This table holds about 780,000 distinct CDR3 sequences, around 20% found once. This record belongs to a study of response to subunit inactivated influenza vaccine. Points from the study as a whole: Each seasonal flu vaccination may recruit only limited new T cells, authors suggested.

Sequences were derived from PBMCs from blood, sampled around 5 days after vaccination. This sequence originates from a man between 50 and 59 years old who received an inactivated influenza vaccine.

In DNA form, the CDR3 reads TGCAGCGTTAACCTCAATGAGCATTTCTTC. The encoded protein is CSVNLNEHFF. This chain links TRBV29-1 with TRBJ2-1, with unresolved D. This CDR3 is 10 amino acids long. Germline assignment: CDR1 SQVTM and CDR2 ANQGSEA.